This T cell receptor beta chain comes out of a study of OX40 agonist ivuxolimab in advanced cancers. Looking at the study overall: In this cohort, patients received ivuxolimab, an agonistic anti-OX40 (CD134) antibody. Study results and limitations: At 0.1 to 3.0 mg/kg, CD4+ and CD8+ blood T cells expanded clonally by week 6. The expanded peripheral T cells' antigen specificity was not determined. Expanded clones were, on average, more numerous among CD8+ T cells than CD4+.

Regarding this clone: Its antigen is not identified.

The CDR3 loop spans 16 amino acids. Germline CDR1 is LNHDA and CDR2 is SQIVND (reference sequence). The V and J ends lost 7 bases and 1 base respectively, with 14 bases between them. TCRdb keeps only in-frame clones here, not all; method: immunoSEQ multiplex PCR. The sample has about 59,000 clones, 80% to 95% seen once. The chain combines TRBV19 with TRBJ1-6; D gene unclear. The sequence was obtained from an adult with an advanced solid tumor such as melanoma, head and neck, liver or kidney cancer. Material: CD4+ or CD8+ T cells sorted from blood, obtained in a trial of the OX40 agonist ivuxolimab. The CDR3 bases are TGTGCCAGTAAGGACGGGTTCGGGTCCTATAATTCACCCCTCCACTTT. Protein sequence: CASKDGFGSYNSPLHF.